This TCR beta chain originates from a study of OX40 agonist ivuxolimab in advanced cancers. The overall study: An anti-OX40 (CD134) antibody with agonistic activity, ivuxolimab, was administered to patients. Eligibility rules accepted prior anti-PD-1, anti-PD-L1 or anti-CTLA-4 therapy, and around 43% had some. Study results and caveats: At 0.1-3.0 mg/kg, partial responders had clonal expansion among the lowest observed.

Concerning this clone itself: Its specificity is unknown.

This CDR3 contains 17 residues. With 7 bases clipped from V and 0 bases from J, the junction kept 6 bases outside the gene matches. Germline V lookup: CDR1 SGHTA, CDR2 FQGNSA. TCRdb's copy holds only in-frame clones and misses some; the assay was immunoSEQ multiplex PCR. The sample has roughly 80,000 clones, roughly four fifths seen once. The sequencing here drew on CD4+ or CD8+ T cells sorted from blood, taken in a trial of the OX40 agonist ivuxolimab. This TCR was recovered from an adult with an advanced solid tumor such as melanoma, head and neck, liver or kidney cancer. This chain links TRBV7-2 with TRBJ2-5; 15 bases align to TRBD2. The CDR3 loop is CASNPGLAGGYQETQYF. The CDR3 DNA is TGTGCCAGCAACCCTGGACTAGCGGGGGGGTACCAAGAGACCCAGTACTTC.